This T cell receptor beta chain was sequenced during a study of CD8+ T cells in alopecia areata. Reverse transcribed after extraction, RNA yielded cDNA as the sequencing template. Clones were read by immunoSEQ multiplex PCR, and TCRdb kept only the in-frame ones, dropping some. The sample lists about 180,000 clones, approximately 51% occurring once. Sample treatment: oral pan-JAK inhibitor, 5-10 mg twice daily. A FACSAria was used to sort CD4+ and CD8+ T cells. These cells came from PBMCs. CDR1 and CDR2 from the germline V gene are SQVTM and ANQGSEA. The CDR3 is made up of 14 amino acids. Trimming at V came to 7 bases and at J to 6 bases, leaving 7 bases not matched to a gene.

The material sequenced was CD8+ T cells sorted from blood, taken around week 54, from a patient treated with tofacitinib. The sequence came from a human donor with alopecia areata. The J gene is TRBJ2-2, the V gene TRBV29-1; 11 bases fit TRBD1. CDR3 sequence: CSASGTGGSGELFF. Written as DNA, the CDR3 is TGCAGCGCCTCCGGGACAGGGGGGTCCGGGGAGCTGTTTTTT.